Each of the 17 T cell receptor beta chains below was sequenced from the same sample in a study of blood T cell repertoires in COVID-19. Profiling relied on immunoSEQ multiplex PCR, and the TCRdb table lists in-frame clones only, not all of them. The data hold under 300,000 clones, with 70% to 85% observed a single time. Input material: peripheral blood. The receptors stem from a woman in her thirties or forties with active or convalescent COVID-19.

The table lists this clone with a count of one. This chain uses TRBV7-9 with TRBJ2-3; tentative D call: TRBD2 (6 bases). CDR3 size: 16 residues. Trimming took off 5 bases at V and 1 base at J, with 16 bases between the two ends. Germline CDR1 is SEHNR and CDR2 is FQNEAQ (reference sequence). The CDR3 loop reads CASSRPSGEGTDTQYF. CDR3 in DNA: TGTGCCAGCAGCCGTCCCTCTGGGGAGGGCACAGATACGCAGTATTTT. Together with reference TRBV7-9 and TRBJ2-3, the CDR3 gives the full variable domain: DTGVSQNPRHKITKRGQNVTFRCDPISEHNRLYWYRQTLGQGPEFLTYFQNEAQLEKSRLLSDRFSAERPKGSFSTLEIQRTEQGDSAMYLCASSRPSGEGTDTQYFGPGTRLTVL.

The gene calls are TRBV5-1 and TRBJ2-2; D perhaps matches TRBD1 (6 bases). Germline V gene lookup returns CDR1 SGHRS and CDR2 YFSETQ. Trimming took 1 base from V and 2 from J, leaving 9 bases between them. The CDR3 is made up of 15 amino acids. CDR3 sequence: CASSLRQDNTGELFF. For the CDR3, the DNA is TGCGCCAGCAGCTTGCGACAGGATAACACCGGGGAGCTGTTTTTT.

This chain connects TRBV2 to TRBJ1-1; the D is unclear. The germline V gene encodes CDR1 SNHLY and CDR2 FYNNEI. The CDR3 has 14 residues. Trimming shortened V by 1 base and J by 5 bases, and 11 bases separated the two germline ends. The CDR3 nucleotides read TGTGCCAGCAGTGAAGGGGTCATGAGGACTGAAGCTTTCTTT. It specifies CASSEGVMRTEAFF.

This chain connects TRBV20-1 to TRBJ1-6; 10 bases match TRBD1. Germline CDR1 reads DFQATT; CDR2 reads SNEGSKA (reference sequence). With 3 bases clipped from V and 8 bases from J, the junction kept 7 bases outside the gene matches. CDR3 length: 15 amino acids. The CDR3 nucleotides read TGCAGTGCTAGTACGCCGGGACAGGGGTATTCACCCCTCCACTTT. It yields the protein CSASTPGQGYSPLHF.

This clone was seen just once. The CDR3 spells CASSLLRGGYNEQFF. Here the CDR3 DNA reads TGTGCCAGCAGCTTACTGCGGGGGGGATACAATGAGCAGTTCTTC. The chain uses TRBV7-9 and TRBJ2-1; 9 bases match TRBD2. The CDR3 has 15 residues. V was pared by 2 bases and J by 4 bases, with 3 bases of the junction left unmatched. The germline V gene has CDR1 SEHNR and CDR2 FQNEAQ (reference sequence).

The sample holds one count of this clone. This chain joins TRBV5-6 and TRBJ1-4; TRBD1 matches at 8 bases. The germline V gene encodes CDR1 SGHDT and CDR2 YYEEEE. V gave up 5 bases and J gave up 5 bases; unmatched junction bases: 8. The CDR3 is made up of 15 amino acids. CDR3 DNA: TGTGCCAGCAGTCTTCTTGACAGGGGAAATGAAAAACTGTTTTTT. It specifies CASSLLDRGNEKLFF.

This clone was counted a few times. V is TRBV4-1 and J is TRBJ2-5, with TRBD2 matching over 8 bases. Trimming took 1 base from V and 2 from J; bases not matched to a gene: 0. Germline V gives CDR1 MGHRA, CDR2 YSYEKL. This CDR3 is 14 amino acids long. This CDR3 is CASSQAGGQETQYF. The CDR3 DNA sequence: TGCGCCAGCAGCCAAGCGGGGGGGCAAGAGACCCAGTACTTC.

The V call is TRBV6-5, the J call TRBJ2-3, with D tentatively TRBD1 (6 bases). This CDR3 has 15 residues. Germline values: CDR1 MNHEY, CDR2 SVGAGI. The V end was cut by 6 bases, the J end by 0 bases, with 13 bases between. CDR3 nucleotide sequence: TGTGCCAGCAGCTTAGGGACAACCAGCACAGATACGCAGTATTTT. As protein: CASSLGTTSTDTQYF.

The V gene is TRBV30, the J gene TRBJ1-2; 8 bases map to TRBD1. The CDR3 has 13 amino acids. With 3 bases clipped from V and 8 bases from J, the junction kept 8 bases outside the gene matches. The germline V gene encodes CDR1 GTSNPN and CDR2 SVGIG (reference sequence). The CDR3 sequence: CAWRDQGAGGYTF. CDR3 DNA: TGTGCCTGGAGAGACCAGGGGGCAGGAGGCTACACCTTC.

The DNA for the CDR3 is TGTGCCAGCAGTGTGGCCGCCTCTGGAAACACCATATATTTT. Translation gives CASSVAASGNTIYF. This rearrangement joins TRBV25-1 to TRBJ1-3; no reliable D call. V lost 4 bases and J lost 0, with 7 bases in between. Germline CDR1 and CDR2: MGHDK and SYGVNS. The CDR3 covers 14 residues. The full variable domain, rest sourced from reference TRBV25-1 and TRBJ1-3, is EADIYQTPRYLVIGTGKKITLECSQTMGHDKMYWYQQDPGMELHLIHYSYGVNSTEKGDLSSESTVSRIRTEHFPLTLESARPSHTSQYLCASSVAASGNTIYFGEGSWLTVV.

The chain couples TRBV19 to TRBJ2-7; 9 bases line up with TRBD1. J was trimmed by 7 bases and V by 7 bases; bases with no gene match: 11. Germline loops: CDR1 LNHDA, CDR2 SQIVND (reference sequence). This CDR3 has 14 amino acids. In DNA form, the CDR3 reads TGTGCCAGTACCGCCGGGACAGGGTTGTGGGAGCAGTACTTC. Protein sequence: CASTAGTGLWEQYF.

The gene calls are TRBV11-3 and TRBJ1-1; a possible D gene is TRBD1 (5 bases). This CDR3 region has 14 residues. CDR1 is SGHNT and CDR2 is YENEEA in the germline V gene. Trimming took off 4 bases at V and 1 base at J, with 10 bases between the two ends. This CDR3 is CASSSAGGNTEAFF. In nucleotides, the CDR3 is TGTGCCAGCAGCTCCGCCGGGGGGAACACTGAAGCTTTCTTT.

The rearrangement uses TRBV6-5 and TRBJ2-7; TRBD1 agrees at 11 bases. The CDR3 covers 14 residues. Germline V CDR1 and CDR2: MNHEY, SVGAGI. V lost 7 bases, J lost 4 bases, and 6 bases stayed unmatched. CDR3 loop: CASKGTGGRYEQYF. The CDR3 DNA follows: TGTGCCAGCAAAGGGACAGGGGGTAGGTACGAGCAGTACTTC.

The genes are TRBV19 and TRBJ2-1; 8 bases are shared with TRBD1. Germline V gene data show CDR1 as LNHDA and CDR2 as SQIVND (reference sequence). The V and J ends lost 3 bases and 3 bases, in that order; junction bases with no gene match: 13. The CDR3 consists of 18 residues. The CDR3 protein is CASSIRRGTDRVYNEQFF. The CDR3 region has the DNA TGTGCCAGTAGTATTAGGCGTGGGACGGACAGGGTCTACAATGAGCAGTTCTTC. The variable domain in full, completed from reference TRBV19 and TRBJ2-1, reads DGGITQSPKYLFRKEGQNVTLSCEQNLNHDAMYWYRQDPGQGLRLIYYSQIVNDFQKGDIAEGYSVSREKKESFPLTVTSAQKNPTAFYLCASSIRRGTDRVYNEQFFGPGTRLTVL.

The chain has TRBV29-1 and TRBJ2-1; 13 positions agree with TRBD2. Germline V lookup: CDR1 SQVTM, CDR2 ANQGSEA. The ends lost 3 bases at V and 3 bases at J; junction bases unmatched: 5. The CDR3 spans 16 residues. The CDR3 coding sequence is TGCAGCGTTGACGGACTAGCGGGGGCCGGCTACAATGAGCAGTTCTTC. Its protein product is CSVDGLAGAGYNEQFF.

V is TRBV4-1 and J is TRBJ2-7; 7 bases agree with TRBD1. The V and J ends lost 0 bases and 12 bases, in that order; junction bases with no gene match: 8. CDR1 and CDR2 from the germline V gene are MGHRA and YSYEKL. This CDR3 is 13 amino acids long. CDR3 nucleotides: TGCGCCAGCAGCCAAGATCGGGTGGGACAGCCGTACGTC. Amino acids: CASSQDRVGQPYV.

The chain has TRBV5-1 and TRBJ2-5; 8 bases map to TRBD2. The CDR3 has 15 amino acids. The germline V gene encodes CDR1 SGHRS and CDR2 YFSETQ. The J segment lost 3 bases and the V segment lost 4 bases, leaving 8 bases of the junction unmatched. Here the CDR3 DNA reads TGCGCCAGCAGCACGCGCCGGCGGGGGGAAGAGACCCAGTACTTC. Translation: CASSTRRRGEETQYF.